This is a list of T cell receptor beta chains from one sample in a study of OX40 agonist ivuxolimab in advanced cancers. Generated by immunoSEQ multiplex PCR, the TCRdb table keeps only in-frame clones and is missing some. The sample yields under 100,000 clones, roughly nine tenths seen once. The sample in question was CD4+ or CD8+ T cells sorted from blood, obtained in a trial of the OX40 agonist ivuxolimab. These receptors were obtained from an adult with an advanced solid tumor such as melanoma, head and neck, liver or kidney cancer. Both conserved end residues are part of each CDR3. D genes are given only for firm matches. The size of a clone is reported for some rows only, either as once, few or many, or as a class for expanded clones.

j_gene,d_gene,abundance,v_gene,CDR3aa,CDR3nt
TRBJ1-2,NA,NA,TRBV5-1,CASSWGTIGGGYTF,TGCGCCAGCAGCTGGGGGACCATCGGTGGTGGCTACACCTTC
TRBJ2-3,TRBD2,NA,TRBV7-8,CASSLLVAGVKDTQYF,TGTGCCAGCAGCTTATTAGTAGCGGGAGTCAAGGATACGCAGTATTTT
TRBJ2-5,NA,NA,TRBV5-1,CASSGETQYF,TGCGCCAGCAGCGGAGAGACCCAGTACTTC
TRBJ1-3,TRBD1,NA,TRBV10-2,CASRGTGEQNTGNTIYF,TGCGCCAGCAGGGGGACAGGGGAACAGAATACTGGAAACACCATATATTTT
TRBJ2-5,TRBD1,NA,TRBV7-2,CASSLTGGETQYF,TGTGCCAGCAGCTTGACAGGGGGCGAGACCCAGTACTTC
TRBJ2-1,TRBD1,NA,TRBV6-1,CASSDPGTGFSDEQFF,TGTGCCAGCAGTGACCCCGGGACAGGGTTTTCTGATGAGCAGTTCTTC
TRBJ1-4,TRBD1,NA,TRBV27,CASSLGTAEKLFF,TGTGCCAGCAGTTTGGGGACAGCTGAAAAACTGTTTTTT
TRBJ2-1,NA,NA,TRBV27,CASSLKGREQFF,TGTGCCAGCAGTCTTAAGGGACGGGAGCAGTTCTTC
TRBJ2-1,NA,NA,TRBV19,CATRTKGNEQFF,TGTGCCACCAGGACAAAAGGGAATGAGCAGTTCTTC
TRBJ1-2,NA,NA,TRBV30,CAWTGGNYGYTF,TGTGCCTGGACGGGGGGAAACTATGGCTACACCTTC
TRBJ2-7,TRBD2,NA,TRBV11-2,CASSLVAGYPYEQYF,TGTGCCAGCAGCTTAGTAGCGGGATACCCCTACGAGCAGTACTTC
TRBJ2-7,NA,NA,TRBV6-5,CASSPPGTATYEQYF,TGTGCCAGCAGTCCCCCCGGGACGGCTACCTACGAGCAGTACTTC
TRBJ2-3,TRBD1,NA,TRBV27,CASSSRRDRGSDTQYF,TGTGCCAGCAGTTCTCGGAGGGACAGGGGTTCAGATACGCAGTATTTT
TRBJ1-4,NA,few,TRBV27,CASSRSSVSLEKLFF,TGTGCCAGCAGTCGATCGTCAGTAAGCCTTGAAAAACTGTTTTTT
TRBJ1-1,TRBD1,NA,TRBV11-2,CASSLSRGRNTEAFF,TGTGCCAGCAGCCTCTCGAGGGGGCGGAACACTGAAGCTTTCTTT
TRBJ2-3,NA,NA,TRBV6-5,CASSYDAASTDTQYF,TGTGCCAGCAGTTATGACGCAGCTAGCACAGATACGCAGTATTTT